The 21 T cell receptor beta chains reported below all come from one sample, sequenced in a study of blood T cells in healthy people across ages. With a J-beta primer mix and a sample-barcoded 5' primer, a second PCR ran about 6 to 11 cycles. TCRdb reprocessed the 5' RACE reads via MiXCR and lists one record per CDR3 protein. The sample has over 1,500,000 distinct CDR3 sequences, around 50% seen once. Specimen: blood. These receptors originate from a woman in her 40s in good health.

The chain employs TRBV6-2 or TRBV6-3 and TRBJ2-1; 7 bases agree with TRBD1. After removal of 6 bases from V and 0 bases from J, the junction contained 8 bases not matched to a gene. Germline loops: CDR1 MNHEY, CDR2 SVGEGT. The CDR3 spans 16 residues. CDR3 protein: CASSLLTGFSYNEQFF. Written as DNA, the CDR3 is TGTGCCAGCAGCCTCTTGACAGGGTTCTCCTACAATGAGCAGTTCTTC.

The genes are TRBV11-2 and TRBJ2-1; possibly TRBD1 for D (6 bases). V shed 0 bases and J shed 0 bases, with 9 bases lying between them. CDR3 length: 16 residues. In germline, CDR1 is SGHAT, CDR2 FQNNGV. The DNA for the CDR3 is TGTGCCAGCAGCTTAGATCACAGGGTCTCCTACAATGAGCAGTTCTTC. Its translation: CASSLDHRVSYNEQFF.

The chain recombines TRBV29-1 with TRBJ2-3; D call uncertain. The CDR3 is 12 amino acids. Germline V lookup: CDR1 SQVTM, CDR2 ANQGSEA. Trimming stripped 7 bases from V and 2 bases from J, with 10 bases between. CDR3: CSETENTDTQYF. In DNA form, the CDR3 reads TGCAGCGAGACCGAAAACACAGATACGCAGTATTTT.

This clonotype was recorded a few times. The chain joins TRBV29-1 to TRBJ1-5; perhaps TRBD1 as D (5 bases). Germline CDR1 and CDR2: SQVTM and ANQGSEA. CDR3 length: 16 residues. V was shortened by 2 bases and J by 0 bases, with 14 bases between the two germline ends. CDR3 residues: CSVEPRRRGSNQPQHF. The CDR3 region has the DNA TGCAGCGTTGAACCTAGGAGAAGGGGTAGCAATCAGCCCCAGCATTTT. Looking up the rest from reference TRBV29-1 and TRBJ1-5 gives the full variable domain: SAVISQKPSRDICQRGTSLTIQCQVDSQVTMMFWYRQQPGQSLTLIATANQGSEATYESGFVIDKFPISRPNLTFSTLTVSNMSPEDSSIYLCSVEPRRRGSNQPQHFGDGTRLSIL.

The CDR3 loop is CATSTHGGGGDYGYTF. In DNA form, the CDR3 reads TGTGCCACCAGCACCCATGGTGGGGGTGGGGACTATGGCTACACCTTC. This rearrangement joins TRBV15 to TRBJ1-2, with D perhaps matching TRBD1 (5 bases). Germline lookup yields CDR1 LNHNV and CDR2 YYDKDF (reference sequence). The V end lost 4 bases, the J end lost 3 bases, and 18 bases lay between the germline ends. CDR3 length: 16 residues. Drawing the rest from reference TRBV15 and TRBJ1-2, the complete variable domain is DAMVIQNPRYQVTQFGKPVTLSCSQTLNHNVMYWYQQKSSQAPKLLFHYYDKDFNNEADTPDNFQSRRPNTSFCFLDIRSPGLGDTAMYLCATSTHGGGGDYGYTFGSGTRLTVV.

This clonotype was observed a handful of times. V gene TRBV4-2 combines with J gene TRBJ2-6, with a possible D match to TRBD1 (6 bases). The CDR3 length is 18 residues. The V and J ends lost 5 bases and 0 bases respectively, with 17 bases between them. Looked up from germline, CDR1 is LGHNA and CDR2 is YNFKEQ. CDR3 sequence reads: CASSTRDTPLSGANVLTF. CDR3 in DNA: TGTGCCAGCAGCACCCGGGACACCCCACTCTCTGGGGCCAACGTCCTGACTTTC.

V is TRBV5-4 and J is TRBJ2-5, with D hard to call. The CDR3 contains 14 residues. Per germline, CDR1 SGHNT and CDR2 YYREEE (reference sequence). V was trimmed by 4 bases and J by 2 bases, leaving 12 bases between them. The CDR3 sequence is CASSVAAGQETQYF. The CDR3, as DNA: TGTGCCAGCAGCGTGGCGGCAGGACAAGAGACCCAGTACTTC. Full variable domain (remainder filled in from reference TRBV5-4 and TRBJ2-5): ETGVTQSPTHLIKTRGQQVTLRCSSQSGHNTVSWYQQALGQGPQFIFQYYREEENGRGNFPPRFSGLQFPNYSSELNVNALELDDSALYLCASSVAAGQETQYFGPGTRLLVL.

There are a few counts of this clonotype. J is TRBJ1-2 and V is TRBV7-9; unclear D gene. Germline V CDR1 and CDR2: SEHNR, FQNEAQ (reference sequence). CDR3 length: 14 amino acids. The V gene lost 0 bases and the J gene lost 4 bases, with 9 bases spanning the gap. CDR3 sequence (DNA): TGTGCCAGCAGCTTAGCGAAATCCAGCTATGGCTACACCTTC. Protein sequence: CASSLAKSSYGYTF.

This clonotype was seen a handful of times. No DNA is shown, since the ends of the CDR3 on it are uncertain; the CDR3 is the one TCRdb lists. V and J are TRBV12-3 or TRBV12-4 and TRBJ2-6. A total of 15 residues make up the CDR3, ends included. The CDR3 is CASILGSGGANVLTF.

This chain links TRBV6-2 or TRBV6-3 with TRBJ2-1, with 10 bases that match TRBD1. Germline loops: CDR1 MNHEY, CDR2 SVGEGT. J was trimmed by 6 bases and V by 2 bases; bases with no gene match: 7. CDR3 size: 16 residues. CDR3 DNA sequence: TGTGCCAGCAGTTACGCTTCGGGACAGGGGAGCAATGAGCAGTTCTTC. Translation: CASSYASGQGSNEQFF.

This clonotype showed up just a few times. The chain carries TRBV5-1 and TRBJ2-2, with 8 bases matching TRBD1. With V trimmed by 0 bases and J by 6 bases, 4 bases remained unmatched. CDR1 and CDR2 (germline): SGHRS, YFSETQ. The CDR3 sequence is 15 residues long. CDR3 sequence (DNA): TGCGCCAGCAGCTTGGCGACAGGGGAACCCGGGGAGCTGTTTTTT. Its protein product is CASSLATGEPGELFF.

The chain has TRBV5-1 and TRBJ1-1; no firm D call. The CDR3 is made up of 16 amino acids. The V gene's germline CDR1 is SGHRS and CDR2 YFSETQ. With 0 bases removed from V and 0 bases from J, the gap between germline ends came to 12 bases. CDR3 residues: CASSLEGRVVNTEAFF. CDR3 DNA: TGCGCCAGCAGCTTGGAGGGCCGGGTGGTGAACACTGAAGCTTTCTTT. The entire variable domain, with the rest obtained from reference TRBV5-1 and TRBJ1-1, is as follows: KAGVTQTPRYLIKTRGQQVTLSCSPISGHRSVSWYQQTPGQGLQFLFEYFSETQRNKGNFPGRFSGRQFSNSRSEMNVSTLELGDSALYLCASSLEGRVVNTEAFFGQGTRLTVV.

This chain links TRBV4-1 with TRBJ2-3; no firm D call. The ends were cut back, 0 bases at V and 6 bases at J, with 16 bases in the middle. CDR1 and CDR2 from the germline V gene are MGHRA and YSYEKL. CDR3 length: 16 amino acids. DNA of the CDR3: TGCGCCAGCAGCCAAGAGGCCTTGACCTCACAGGATACGCAGTATTTT. Its translation is CASSQEALTSQDTQYF.

J is TRBJ2-5 and V is TRBV28; 8 bases match TRBD1. The CDR3 runs to 15 residues. CDR1 is MDHEN, CDR2 SYDVKM, per germline. V gave up 2 bases and J gave up 3 bases; unmatched junction bases: 5. The DNA of the CDR3 is TGTGCCAGCAGTTTAGGGACAGGTTATGAAGAGACCCAGTACTTC. This encodes CASSLGTGYEETQYF.

The chain carries TRBV5-1 and TRBJ2-5, with no clear D. This CDR3 comprises 14 residues. Per the germline V gene, CDR1 is SGHRS and CDR2 is YFSETQ. Between the trimmed V and J ends, which lost 7 bases and 4 bases, there was a span of 17 bases. The CDR3 is CASQPSVLGETQYF. The CDR3 DNA sequence: TGCGCCAGCCAACCCAGTGTCCTCGGAGAGACCCAGTACTTC.

This chain uses TRBV5-5 with TRBJ1-5; TRBD1 matches at 8 bases. The CDR3 is 16 amino acids. Germline V gene sequence: CDR1 SGHKS, CDR2 YYEKEE (reference sequence). The ends lost 0 bases at V and 4 bases at J; junction bases unmatched: 6. The CDR3 reads CASSLAEDRANQPQHF. The CDR3 DNA reads as TGTGCCAGCAGCTTGGCCGAGGACAGGGCTAATCAGCCCCAGCATTTT.

This chain uses TRBV5-5 with TRBJ2-3; D gene unclear. The germline V gene has CDR1 SGHKS and CDR2 YYEKEE (reference sequence). Trimming left V 3 bases short and J 0 bases short, with 11 bases between. The CDR3 totals 15 residues. The CDR3 DNA is TGTGCCAGCAGCTGGGGTGAGTCAAGCACAGATACGCAGTATTTT. Protein: CASSWGESSTDTQYF.

The table lists this clonotype with many counts. The chain employs TRBV29-1 and TRBJ2-5; weak D call: TRBD1 (6 bases). Germline-derived CDR1 and CDR2 are SQVTM and ANQGSEA. The CDR3 sequence is 12 residues long. V was pared by 4 bases and J by 2 bases, with 8 bases between. The CDR3 loop reads CSVVGTQETQYF. DNA for the CDR3: TGCAGCGTTGTGGGGACACAAGAGACCCAGTACTTC.

The chain employs TRBV28 and TRBJ1-2, with D perhaps matching TRBD1 (6 bases). The CDR3 totals 12 residues. Trimming left V 7 bases short and J 8 bases short, with 14 bases between. Germline CDR1 and CDR2: MDHEN and SYDVKM. Here the CDR3 DNA reads TGTGCCAGCACACGGAACAGGGAAGGCTACACCTTC. Amino acids: CASTRNREGYTF.

In this sample, this clonotype turned up once. CDR3 residues: CSATGGITGELFF. The CDR3 DNA follows: TGCAGCGCGACAGGGGGCATCACCGGGGAGCTGTTTTTT. The V and J genes are TRBV29-1 and TRBJ2-2; 10 bases are shared with TRBD1. Trimming removed 7 bases from V and 4 bases from J; junction bases left unmatched: 3. Germline assignment: CDR1 SQVTM and CDR2 ANQGSEA. This CDR3 has 13 amino acids.

The chain employs TRBV2 and TRBJ2-1, with D possibly matching TRBD1 (6 bases). Germline loops: CDR1 SNHLY, CDR2 FYNNEI. V lost 6 bases and J 10 bases, leaving 10 bases between the germline ends. CDR3 length equals 11 residues. CDR3 sequence (DNA): TGTGCCAGCAGGGCCGGGACAGAGCAGTTCTTC. It codes for CASRAGTEQFF.